The present T cell receptor beta chain was sequenced within a study of T-cell reconstitution after alpha-beta-depleted transplantation in children. General study points: For some patients, TCRbeta diversity was high at day 60 because of recipient T cells and thymic progenitors that survived. Two months or so post-transplant, alpha-beta T cells reportedly derived from several hundred expanded graft clones. It was newly produced T cells that mostly accounted for T-cell counts and diversity one year after transplant.

Preparation of the TCRbeta library involved a method that used unique molecular identifiers. TCRdb fed the PCR reads into MiXCR, producing one record per CDR3 protein. The sample holds hundreds of thousands of distinct CDR3 sequences; 9.5% to 13% are singletons and the top ten take 28%. The trim removed 11 bases at V and 8 bases at J, leaving 11 bases unmatched. In germline, CDR1 is ENHRY, CDR2 SYGVKD. The CDR3 length is 14 residues. There are many counts of this clonotype. The antigen remains unidentified. This receptor was identified in a child younger than two with acute myeloid leukemia, due to receive a stem cell transplant. The rearrangement uses TRBV10-3 and TRBJ1-4, with 10 bases that match TRBD1. The sample in question was PBMCs, obtained before TCRalphabeta/CD19-depleted stem cell transplant. The CDR3 reads CASRKDRGEEKLFF. CDR3 nucleotide sequence: TGTGCCTCCAGGAAGGACAGGGGGGAGGAAAAACTGTTTTTT.